Sequencing of this T cell receptor beta chain was carried out in a study of cytomegalovirus exposure and HLA in healthy donors. Whole-study findings and limits: Researchers left out some V segments, among them TRBV6-2 and TRBV6-3, as indistinguishable.

About this clone: The antigen is undetermined.

V trimming: 4 bases; J trimming: 3 bases; junction bases outside the gene matches: 8. Germline assignment: CDR1 MNHEY and CDR2 SMNVEV (reference sequence). This CDR3 comprises 16 residues. The study ran its PCR with 60 Vbeta and 13 Jbeta primers. The repertoire was sequenced with immunoSEQ multiplex PCR; TCRdb's copy has only in-frame clones and lacks some. The sample has 100,000 to 150,000 clones; approximately 74% are singletons. This chain uses TRBV27 with TRBJ1-5; 8 nucleotides match TRBD1. This clonotype was sampled from a man aged 35 to 55 in good health and CMV-seropositive. The sample comprised PBMCs. CDR3 sequence: CASSSGTGVYNQPQHF. CDR3 DNA: TGTGCCAGCAGTTCAGGGACAGGAGTCTACAATCAGCCCCAGCATTTT.